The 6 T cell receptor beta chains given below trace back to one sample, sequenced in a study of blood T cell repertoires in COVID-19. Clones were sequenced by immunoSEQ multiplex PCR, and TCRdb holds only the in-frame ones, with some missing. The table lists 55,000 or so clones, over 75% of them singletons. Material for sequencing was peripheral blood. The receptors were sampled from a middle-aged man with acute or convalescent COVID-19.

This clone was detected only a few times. This chain's CDR3 is CASSYSTGYYGYTF. In nucleotides, the CDR3 is TGTGCCAGCAGTTACTCGACAGGGTACTATGGCTACACCTTC. This chain links TRBV6-2 or TRBV6-3 with TRBJ1-2, with 7 positions matching TRBD1. With V trimmed by 0 bases and J by 3 bases, 1 base remained unmatched. The CDR3 length is 14 residues. Looked up from germline, CDR1 is MNHEY and CDR2 is SVGEGT.

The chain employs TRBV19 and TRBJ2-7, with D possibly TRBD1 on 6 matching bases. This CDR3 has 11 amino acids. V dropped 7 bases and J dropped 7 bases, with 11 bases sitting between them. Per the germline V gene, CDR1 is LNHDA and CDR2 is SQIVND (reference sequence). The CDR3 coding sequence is TGTGCCAGTACCACTAGGGGGGAGCAGTACTTC. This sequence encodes CASTTRGEQYF.

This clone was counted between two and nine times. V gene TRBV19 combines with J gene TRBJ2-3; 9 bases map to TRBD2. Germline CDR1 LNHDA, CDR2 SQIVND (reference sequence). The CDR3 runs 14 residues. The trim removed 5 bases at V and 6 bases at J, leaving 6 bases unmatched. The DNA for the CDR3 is TGTGCCAGTAGTTTACCTAGCGGGGCCGATACGCAGTATTTT. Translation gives CASSLPSGADTQYF.

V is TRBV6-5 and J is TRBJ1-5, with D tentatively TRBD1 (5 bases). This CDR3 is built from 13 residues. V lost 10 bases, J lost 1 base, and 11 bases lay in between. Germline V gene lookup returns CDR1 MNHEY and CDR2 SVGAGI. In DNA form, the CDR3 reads TGTGCCACCGAGGGACTCAGCAATCAGCCCCAGCATTTT. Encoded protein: CATEGLSNQPQHF.

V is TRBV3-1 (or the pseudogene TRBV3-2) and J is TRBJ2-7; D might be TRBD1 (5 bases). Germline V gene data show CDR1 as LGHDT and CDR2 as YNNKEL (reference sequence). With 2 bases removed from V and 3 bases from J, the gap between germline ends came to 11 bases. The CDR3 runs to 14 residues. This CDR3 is CASSQKGLSYEQYF. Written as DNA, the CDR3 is TGTGCCAGCAGCCAAAAGGGGTTAAGCTACGAGCAGTACTTC.

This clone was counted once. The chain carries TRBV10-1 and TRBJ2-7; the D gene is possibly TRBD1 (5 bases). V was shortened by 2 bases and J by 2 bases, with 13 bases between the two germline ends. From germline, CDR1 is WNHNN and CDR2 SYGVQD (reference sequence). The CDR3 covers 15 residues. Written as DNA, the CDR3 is TGCGCCAGCAGTGAGGGGGCAAAGGGAACCTACGAGCAGTACTTC. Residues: CASSEGAKGTYEQYF.